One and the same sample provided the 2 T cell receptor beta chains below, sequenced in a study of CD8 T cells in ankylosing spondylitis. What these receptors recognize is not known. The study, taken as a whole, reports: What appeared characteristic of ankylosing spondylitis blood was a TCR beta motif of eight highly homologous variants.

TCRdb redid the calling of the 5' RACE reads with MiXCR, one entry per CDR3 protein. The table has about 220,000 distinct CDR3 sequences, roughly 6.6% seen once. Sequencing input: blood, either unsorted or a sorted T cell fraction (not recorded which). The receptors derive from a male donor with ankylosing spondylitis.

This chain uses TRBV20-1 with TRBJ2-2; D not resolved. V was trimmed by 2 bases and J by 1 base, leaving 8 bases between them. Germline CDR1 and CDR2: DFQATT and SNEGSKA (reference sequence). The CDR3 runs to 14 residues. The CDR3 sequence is CSARILRNTGELFF. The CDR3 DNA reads TGCAGTGCTAGAATACTAAGGAACACCGGGGAGCTGTTTTTT.

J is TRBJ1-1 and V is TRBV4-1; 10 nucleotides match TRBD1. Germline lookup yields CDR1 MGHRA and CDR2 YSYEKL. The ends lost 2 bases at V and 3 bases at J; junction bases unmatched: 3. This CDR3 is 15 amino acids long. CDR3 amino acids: CASSQSGTGDTEAFF. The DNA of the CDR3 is TGCGCCAGCAGCCAATCCGGGACAGGGGACACTGAAGCTTTCTTT.